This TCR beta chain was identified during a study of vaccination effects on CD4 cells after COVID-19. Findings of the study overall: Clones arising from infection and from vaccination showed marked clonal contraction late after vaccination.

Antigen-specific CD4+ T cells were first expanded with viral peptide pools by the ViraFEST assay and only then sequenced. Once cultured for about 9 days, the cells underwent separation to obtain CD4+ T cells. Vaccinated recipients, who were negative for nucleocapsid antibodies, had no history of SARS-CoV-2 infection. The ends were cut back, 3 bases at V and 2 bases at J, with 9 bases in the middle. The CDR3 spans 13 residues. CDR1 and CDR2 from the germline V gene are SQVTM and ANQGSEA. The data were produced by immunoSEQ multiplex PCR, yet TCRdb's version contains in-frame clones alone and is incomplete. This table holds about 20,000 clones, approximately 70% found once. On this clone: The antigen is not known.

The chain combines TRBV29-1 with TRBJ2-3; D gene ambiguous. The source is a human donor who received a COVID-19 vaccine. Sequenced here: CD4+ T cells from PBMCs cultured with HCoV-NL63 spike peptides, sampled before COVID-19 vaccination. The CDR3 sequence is CSVDVGVTDTQYF. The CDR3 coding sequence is TGCAGCGTTGATGTAGGAGTCACAGATACGCAGTATTTT.